A single sample gave rise to the 3 T cell receptor beta chains below, sequenced in a study of OX40 agonist ivuxolimab in advanced cancers. The method was immunoSEQ multiplex PCR; TCRdb's version includes in-frame clones alone and lacks a portion of them. The sample has roughly 86,000 clones; 90% are singletons. The material was CD4+ or CD8+ T cells sorted from blood, obtained in a trial of the OX40 agonist ivuxolimab. These TCRs come from an adult with an advanced solid tumor such as melanoma, head and neck, liver or kidney cancer.

This chain joins TRBV5-1 and TRBJ2-3; D gene ambiguous. Trimming shortened V by 0 bases and J by 0 bases, and 5 bases separated the two germline ends. The CDR3 is 14 residues long. Germline V gene lookup returns CDR1 SGHRS and CDR2 YFSETQ. The CDR3 loop is CASSLALSTDTQYF. Here the CDR3 DNA reads TGCGCCAGCAGCTTGGCACTAAGCACAGATACGCAGTATTTT.

The chain uses TRBV27 and TRBJ2-3; tentative D call: TRBD2 (6 bases). V lost 8 bases and J 3 bases, leaving 12 bases between the germline ends. This CDR3 contains 13 residues. The germline gives CDR1 MNHEY, CDR2 SMNVEV (reference sequence). In DNA, the CDR3 is TGTGCCAGCCGGGGGAGAGGGACAGATACGCAGTATTTT. This encodes CASRGRGTDTQYF.

This clone was detected once. The chain combines TRBV29-1 with TRBJ2-1; TRBD2 matches 8 bases. The CDR3 covers 17 residues. Germline trimming cut 1 base from V and 4 bases from J; bases unmatched to any gene: 12. Germline values: CDR1 SQVTM, CDR2 ANQGSEA. The CDR3 spells CSVEGLGSGASYNEQFF. The CDR3 DNA follows: TGCAGCGTTGAAGGTTTGGGTAGCGGGGCCTCTTACAATGAGCAGTTCTTC.